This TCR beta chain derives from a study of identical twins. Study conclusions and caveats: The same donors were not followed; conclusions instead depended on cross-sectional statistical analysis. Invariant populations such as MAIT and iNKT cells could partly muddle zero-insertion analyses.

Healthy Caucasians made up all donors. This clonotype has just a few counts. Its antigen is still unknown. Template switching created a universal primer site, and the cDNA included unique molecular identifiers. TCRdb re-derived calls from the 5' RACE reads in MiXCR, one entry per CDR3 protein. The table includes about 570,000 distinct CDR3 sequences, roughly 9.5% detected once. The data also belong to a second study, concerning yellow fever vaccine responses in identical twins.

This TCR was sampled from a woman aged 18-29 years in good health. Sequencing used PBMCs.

DNA for the CDR3: TGTGCCAGCAGTTACTCGGAGCTAGCGGGATTCTCCGGGGAGCTGTTTTTT. Protein: CASSYSELAGFSGELFF. The gene calls are TRBV6-2 or TRBV6-3 and TRBJ2-2; 9 positions match TRBD2. Germline CDR1 reads MNHEY; CDR2 reads SVGEGT. The ends lost 0 bases at V and 6 bases at J; junction bases unmatched: 8. This CDR3 is built from 17 residues.